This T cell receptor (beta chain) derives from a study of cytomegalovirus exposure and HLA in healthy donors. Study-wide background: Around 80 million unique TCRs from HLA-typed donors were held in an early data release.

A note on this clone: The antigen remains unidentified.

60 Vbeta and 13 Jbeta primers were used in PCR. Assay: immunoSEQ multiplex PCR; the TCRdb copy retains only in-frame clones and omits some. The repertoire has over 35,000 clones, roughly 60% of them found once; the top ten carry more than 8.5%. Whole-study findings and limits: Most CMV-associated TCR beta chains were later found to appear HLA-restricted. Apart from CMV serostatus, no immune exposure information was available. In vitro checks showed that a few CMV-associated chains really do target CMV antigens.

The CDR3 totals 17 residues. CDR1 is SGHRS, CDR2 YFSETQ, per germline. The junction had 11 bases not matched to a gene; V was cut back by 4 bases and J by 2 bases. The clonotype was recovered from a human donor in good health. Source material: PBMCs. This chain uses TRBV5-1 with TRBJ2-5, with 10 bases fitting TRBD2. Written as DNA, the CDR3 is TGCGCCAGCAGCAATGGTCTAGCGGGGGTCAGACAAGAGACCCAGTACTTC. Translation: CASSNGLAGVRQETQYF.